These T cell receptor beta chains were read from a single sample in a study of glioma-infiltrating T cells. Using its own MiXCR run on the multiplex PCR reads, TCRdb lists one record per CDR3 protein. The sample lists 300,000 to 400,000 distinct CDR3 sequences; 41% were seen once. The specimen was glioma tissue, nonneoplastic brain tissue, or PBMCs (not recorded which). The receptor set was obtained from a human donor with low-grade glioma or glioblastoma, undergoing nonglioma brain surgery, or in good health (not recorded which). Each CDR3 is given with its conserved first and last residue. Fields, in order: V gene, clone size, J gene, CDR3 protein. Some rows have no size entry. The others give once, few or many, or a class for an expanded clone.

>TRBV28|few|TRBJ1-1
CASSLWGRMGTMATEAFF
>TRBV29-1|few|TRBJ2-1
CSVSPGSVDGEQFF
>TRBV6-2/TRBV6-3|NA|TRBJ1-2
CASSYSWEQTRGYTF
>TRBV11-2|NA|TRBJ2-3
CASSLGLGPKQGDTQYF
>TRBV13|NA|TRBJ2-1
CASSFGYSPLNEQFF
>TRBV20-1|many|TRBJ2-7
CSAVQGSSYEQYF
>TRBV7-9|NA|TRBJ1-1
CASSLATSPRAFF
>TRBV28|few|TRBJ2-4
CASRNPPTGVKNIQYF
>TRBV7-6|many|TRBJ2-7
CASSQISGLAGGAEQYF
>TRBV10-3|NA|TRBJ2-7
CAISETGKYEQYF
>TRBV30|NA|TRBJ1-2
CAWSPWRVFYGYTF
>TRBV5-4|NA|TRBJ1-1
CASSLAVGGVDTEAFF
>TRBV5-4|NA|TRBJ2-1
CASALAGVSYNEQFF
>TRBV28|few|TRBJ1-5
CASLVSPGDQPQHF
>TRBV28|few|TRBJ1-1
CASSLGPVPSPMNTEAFF
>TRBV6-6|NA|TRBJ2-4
CASSYRSGRSGDIQYF
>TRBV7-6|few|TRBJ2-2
CASSLRSGELFF
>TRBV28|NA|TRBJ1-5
CASSFLDRGNNQPQHF
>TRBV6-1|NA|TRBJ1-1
CASSGFNTEAFF
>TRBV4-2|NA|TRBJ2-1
CASSLVLRGREAYNEQFF
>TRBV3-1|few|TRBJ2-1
CASSLWASNEQFF
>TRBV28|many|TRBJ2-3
CASSLSRAGTDTQYF